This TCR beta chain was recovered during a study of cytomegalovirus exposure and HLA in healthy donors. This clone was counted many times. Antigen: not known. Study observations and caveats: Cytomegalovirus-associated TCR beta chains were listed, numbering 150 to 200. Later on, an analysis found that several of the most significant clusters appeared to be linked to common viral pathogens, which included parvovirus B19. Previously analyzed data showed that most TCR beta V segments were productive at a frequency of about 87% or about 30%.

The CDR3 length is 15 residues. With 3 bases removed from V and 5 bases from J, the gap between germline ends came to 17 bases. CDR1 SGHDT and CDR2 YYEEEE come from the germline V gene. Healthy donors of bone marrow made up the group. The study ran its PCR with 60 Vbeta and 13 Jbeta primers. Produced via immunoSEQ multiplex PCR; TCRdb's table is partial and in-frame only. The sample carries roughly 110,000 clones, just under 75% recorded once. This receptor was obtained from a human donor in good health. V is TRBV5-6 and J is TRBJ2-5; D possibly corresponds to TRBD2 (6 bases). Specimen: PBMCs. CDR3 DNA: TGTGCCAGCAGCTCCCCCACCGGAGGGGTGGAGACCCAGTACTTC. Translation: CASSSPTGGVETQYF. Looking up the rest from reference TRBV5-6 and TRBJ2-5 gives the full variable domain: DAGVTQSPTHLIKTRGQQVTLRCSPKSGHDTVSWYQQALGQGPQFIFQYYEEEERQRGNFPDRFSGHQFPNYSSELNVNALLLGDSALYLCASSSPTGGVETQYFGPGTRLLVL.